The 16 T cell receptor beta chains below come from one sample, sequenced in a study of cytomegalovirus exposure and HLA in healthy donors. PCR primers comprised 60 Vbeta and 13 Jbeta primers. TCRdb keeps only in-frame clones here, not all; method: immunoSEQ multiplex PCR. This sample has under 150,000 clones, with approximately 80% found just once. What was sequenced was PBMCs. These receptors were taken from a human donor in good health.

The rearrangement uses TRBV28 and TRBJ2-5; D unclear. The CDR3 runs to 12 residues. V dropped 9 bases and J dropped 3 bases, with 11 bases sitting between them. Per the germline V gene, CDR1 is MDHEN and CDR2 is SYDVKM. As DNA, the CDR3 is TGTGCCAGTTCAGATTTTAAAGAGACCCAGTACTTC. As protein: CASSDFKETQYF.

V gene TRBV19 combines with J gene TRBJ2-6; D unresolved. The V and J ends lost 6 bases and 0 bases respectively, with 15 bases between them. The V gene's germline CDR1 is LNHDA and CDR2 SQIVND (reference sequence). This CDR3 has 17 residues. CDR3 region: CASRTPGRISGANVLTF. The DNA for the CDR3 is TGTGCCAGTAGAACCCCAGGCCGGATCTCTGGGGCCAACGTCCTGACTTTC. Drawing the rest from reference TRBV19 and TRBJ2-6, the complete variable domain is DGGITQSPKYLFRKEGQNVTLSCEQNLNHDAMYWYRQDPGQGLRLIYYSQIVNDFQKGDIAEGYSVSREKKESFPLTVTSAQKNPTAFYLCASRTPGRISGANVLTFGAGSRLTVL.

The rearrangement joins TRBV4-1 to TRBJ1-2, with 8 positions matching TRBD1. Germline-derived CDR1 and CDR2 are MGHRA and YSYEKL. Germline trimming cut 4 bases from V and 3 bases from J; bases unmatched to any gene: 1. CDR3 length: 13 amino acids. This CDR3 is CASSPDRDYGYTF. The DNA of the CDR3 is TGCGCCAGCAGCCCGGACAGGGACTATGGCTACACCTTC.

This chain's CDR3 is CASSSGTGLQPQHF. CDR3 nucleotide sequence: TGTGCCAGCAGCTCCGGGACAGGGTTACAGCCCCAGCATTTT. The chain recombines TRBV6-1 with TRBJ1-5; 9 nucleotides align to TRBD1. The germline gives CDR1 MNHNS, CDR2 SASEGT. The V and J ends lost 6 bases and 7 bases, in that order; junction bases with no gene match: 7. CDR3 size: 14 residues.

The rearrangement joins TRBV6-5 to TRBJ2-1, with unresolved D. V dropped 5 bases and J dropped 4 bases, with 9 bases sitting between them. CDR3 length: 13 residues. CDR1 and CDR2 from the germline V gene are MNHEY and SVGAGI. In nucleotides, the CDR3 is TGTGCCAGCAGTGAGGCTAGTTACAATGAGCAGTTCTTC. It translates to CASSEASYNEQFF.

This chain links TRBV7-6 with TRBJ1-1, with D perhaps TRBD1 (5 bases). Germline values: CDR1 SGHVS, CDR2 FNYEAQ. This CDR3 contains 16 residues. Trimming removed 3 bases at V and 1 base at J, with 15 bases between. CDR3 coding DNA: TGTGCCAGCAGCTTTTCCTCGGGACTCACGAACACTGAAGCTTTCTTT. This gives the protein CASSFSSGLTNTEAFF.

The chain combines TRBV29-1 with TRBJ2-1; 9 bases match TRBD2. This CDR3 has 14 residues. V lost 6 bases and J lost 5; bases outside the gene matches: 8. Germline CDR1 reads SQVTM; CDR2 reads ANQGSEA. CDR3 residues: CSVHPGLANNEQFF. In nucleotides, the CDR3 is TGCAGCGTCCACCCGGGACTAGCAAACAATGAGCAGTTCTTC.

The chain couples TRBV5-1 to TRBJ1-1; TRBD1 might be the D (5 bases). CDR3 length equals 14 residues. The V gene's germline CDR1 is SGHRS and CDR2 YFSETQ. V shed 4 bases and J shed 3 bases, with 13 bases lying between them. The CDR3 DNA is TGCGCCAGCAGCCCCCGGGGGGGAGACACTGAAGCTTTCTTT. It is translated as CASSPRGGDTEAFF.

The genes are TRBV2 and TRBJ2-2, with 8 bases aligning to TRBD1. The CDR3 loop spans 15 amino acids. Trimming cost V 8 bases and J 2 bases; bases outside gene matches: 7. In germline, CDR1 is SNHLY, CDR2 FYNNEI. DNA for the CDR3: TGTGCCAGCTCTGAGGACAGGGTCAACACCGGGGAGCTGTTTTTT. Translation: CASSEDRVNTGELFF.

The count of this clone is one. The chain combines TRBV19 with TRBJ2-7; 7 positions agree with TRBD1. CDR1 LNHDA and CDR2 SQIVND come from the germline V gene (reference sequence). V lost 3 bases and J lost 2; bases outside the gene matches: 4. The CDR3 spans 14 residues. CDR3 protein: CASSITTGTYEQYF. As DNA, the CDR3 is TGTGCCAGTAGTATTACGACAGGGACCTACGAGCAGTACTTC.

The chain combines TRBV6-1 with TRBJ2-1, with 10 bases matching TRBD2. Germline lookup yields CDR1 MNHNS and CDR2 SASEGT. The CDR3 sequence is 15 residues long. Losses at the gene ends were 1 base for V and 6 bases for J; bases not matched to a gene: 3. The CDR3 is CASSEVTSGTNEQFF. As DNA, the CDR3 is TGTGCCAGCAGTGAAGTCACTAGCGGGACCAATGAGCAGTTCTTC.

CDR3 in amino acids: CASSNTGLADEQYF. The CDR3, as DNA: TGTGCCAGCAGCAACACGGGACTAGCCGACGAGCAGTACTTC. The chain has TRBV7-6 and TRBJ2-7; 9 nucleotides match TRBD2. V gave up 5 bases and J gave up 5 bases; unmatched junction bases: 7. This CDR3 spans 14 amino acids. The germline gives CDR1 SGHVS, CDR2 FNYEAQ.

The J gene is TRBJ1-2, the V gene TRBV29-1; D is possibly TRBD1 (5 bases). V shed 6 bases and J shed 0 bases, with 17 bases lying between them. Germline CDR1 and CDR2: SQVTM and ANQGSEA. This CDR3 is built from 15 residues. This CDR3 reads CSVGLFDRSNYGYTF. In DNA, the CDR3 is TGCAGCGTGGGCCTTTTTGACAGATCTAACTATGGCTACACCTTC. The full variable domain, its missing parts supplied by reference TRBV29-1 and TRBJ1-2, is SAVISQKPSRDICQRGTSLTIQCQVDSQVTMMFWYRQQPGQSLTLIATANQGSEATYESGFVIDKFPISRPNLTFSTLTVSNMSPEDSSIYLCSVGLFDRSNYGYTFGSGTRLTVV.

The V gene is TRBV2, the J gene TRBJ2-3, with 8 bases aligning to TRBD2. The CDR3 sequence is 15 residues long. V lost 4 bases and J lost 2; bases outside the gene matches: 5. The germline CDR1 and CDR2 sequences are SNHLY and FYNNEI. The DNA for the CDR3 is TGTGCCAGCAGTGCAATCGGGGGGGACACAGATACGCAGTATTTT. Amino acid sequence: CASSAIGGDTDTQYF. Based on the CDR3 plus reference TRBV2 and TRBJ2-3, the full variable domain is EPEVTQTPSHQVTQMGQEVILRCVPISNHLYFYWYRQILGQKVEFLVSFYNNEISEKSEIFDDQFSVERPDGSNFTLKIRSTKLEDSAMYFCASSAIGGDTDTQYFGPGTRLTVL.

This clone was picked up a small number of times. The CDR3 sequence is CASSPLWGGYEQYF. The CDR3 nucleotides are TGTGCCAGCAGCCCCTTATGGGGGGGCTACGAGCAGTACTTC. The chain is built from TRBV6-5 and TRBJ2-7; 7 positions agree with TRBD2. Trimming at V came to 6 bases and at J to 3 bases, leaving 8 bases not matched to a gene. Looked up from germline, CDR1 is MNHEY and CDR2 is SVGAGI. The CDR3 totals 14 residues.

V gene TRBV11-1 combines with J gene TRBJ2-3; D is ambiguous. CDR3 size: 13 residues. The V end was cut by 2 bases, the J end by 5 bases, with 8 bases between. Germline CDR1 reads SGHAT; CDR2 reads FQDESV (reference sequence). The CDR3 nucleotides read TGTGCCAGCAGCTTATCCCGGTTAGATACGCAGTATTTT. As protein: CASSLSRLDTQYF.